Given below is one T cell receptor (beta chain) in context. This sample was taken from a study of blood T cell repertoires in COVID-19. CDR1 and CDR2 (germline): SGHVS, FNYEAQ. Trimming removed 4 bases from V and 0 bases from J, with 18 bases in between. The CDR3 sequence is 17 residues long. Sequenced by immunoSEQ multiplex PCR; TCRdb stores in-frame clones only, minus some. The sample has 200,000 to 250,000 clones, around 86% seen once. V gene TRBV7-6 combines with J gene TRBJ1-1; maybe TRBD1 (6 bases). This receptor was obtained from a woman aged 40-49 years with acute COVID-19. The sequenced material came from PBMCs or T cells enriched from blood (not recorded which). This chain's CDR3 is CASSSILTGLMNTEAFF. The CDR3 region has the DNA TGTGCCAGCAGCTCCATTTTGACAGGCTTAATGAACACTGAAGCTTTCTTT.